Detailed here is one TCR beta chain. Antigen: not known. This specimen comes from a study of post-analysis software for immune sequencing data. The authors incorporated unique molecular identifiers into the TCR beta cDNA libraries. Each batch of roughly 0.9 to 10 million T cells produced some 500,000 cDNA molecules. TCRdb itself ran the PCR reads through MiXCR, one entry per CDR3 protein. The sample lists roughly 800,000 distinct CDR3 sequences, approximately 57% occurring once. Points from the study as a whole: Versus controls, multiple sclerosis patients showed significantly lower diversity (normalized Chao1). F measure showed strong co-clustering of same-batch samples.

The sequenced sample was blood. This sequence was found in a girl aged 5-17 years with multiple sclerosis.

The CDR3 region has the DNA TGCAGCGCGGCTGGGGTCAGGGAGACCCAGTACTTC. Its translation: CSAAGVRETQYF. The chain links TRBV29-1 to TRBJ2-5; D gene uncertain. Deletions cut 7 bases from V and 5 bases from J, with 14 bases between. The CDR3 runs 12 residues. Germline CDR1 reads SQVTM; CDR2 reads ANQGSEA.